The 6 T cell receptor beta chains presented below share a single source sample, sequenced in a study of OX40 agonist ivuxolimab in advanced cancers. Data came from immunoSEQ multiplex PCR; TCRdb stores just in-frame clones and leaves some out. The sample has 85,000 to 100,000 clones, more than 70% seen once. The starting material was CD4+ or CD8+ T cells sorted from blood, obtained in a trial of the OX40 agonist ivuxolimab. These receptors were taken from an adult with an advanced solid tumor such as melanoma, head and neck, liver or kidney cancer.

The chain joins TRBV7-9 to TRBJ1-2, with 7 positions matching TRBD1. This CDR3 is built from 13 residues. Germline V lookup: CDR1 SEHNR, CDR2 FQNEAQ (reference sequence). The ends lost 5 bases at V and 4 bases at J; junction bases unmatched: 4. The CDR3 loop is CASSPGQVYGYTF. CDR3 DNA: TGTGCCAGCAGCCCCGGACAGGTCTATGGCTACACCTTC.

This CDR3 is CASGSVGRTEAFF. CDR3 DNA sequence: TGTGCCAGCGGTTCGGTTGGTCGCACTGAAGCTTTCTTT. The chain links TRBV27 to TRBJ1-1; D not certain. This CDR3 has 13 residues. The ends were cut back, 8 bases at V and 4 bases at J, with 14 bases in the middle. Per the germline V gene, CDR1 is MNHEY and CDR2 is SMNVEV (reference sequence).

This chain joins TRBV4-1 and TRBJ1-2; D not certain. This CDR3 region has 13 residues. V was shortened by 0 bases and J by 8 bases, with 10 bases between the two germline ends. Germline loops: CDR1 MGHRA, CDR2 YSYEKL. CDR3 nucleotide sequence: TGCGCCAGCAGCCAAGATCGGGCCTCCGGCTACACCTTC. Translating it yields CASSQDRASGYTF.

The J gene is TRBJ2-3, the V gene TRBV7-9, with 10 bases aligning to TRBD2. The germline V gene encodes CDR1 SEHNR and CDR2 FQNEAQ (reference sequence). The V gene end was trimmed by 3 bases and the J gene end by 3 bases; junction bases not matched to a gene: 9. The length of the CDR3 is 17 residues. The DNA for the CDR3 is TGTGCCAGCAGCTTGGGGCTAGCGGGAGTCTATACAGATACGCAGTATTTT. Translating gives CASSLGLAGVYTDTQYF.

This clone was counted a few times. The chain employs TRBV10-1 and TRBJ2-7, with D perhaps TRBD1 or TRBD2 (5 bases each). The germline gives CDR1 WNHNN, CDR2 SYGVQD (reference sequence). The V end lost 2 bases, the J end lost 3 bases, and 11 bases lay between the germline ends. This CDR3 is built from 14 residues. In DNA form, the CDR3 reads TGCGCCAGCAGTGAGGGACGGGACGGCTACGAGCAGTACTTC. Encoded protein: CASSEGRDGYEQYF.

V usage is TRBV11-3 and J usage is TRBJ2-3; tentatively, D is TRBD2 (6 bases). Germline values: CDR1 SGHNT, CDR2 YENEEA. V lost 4 bases to trimming and J lost 4 bases, with 18 bases between them. The CDR3 contains 16 residues. CDR3 in DNA: TGTGCCAGCAGCTCCATGTTCGGGACTGATTCAGATACGCAGTATTTT. Its translation: CASSSMFGTDSDTQYF.